These T cell receptor beta chains were read from a single sample in a study of T cell responses to AZD1222 COVID-19 vaccine. Only in-frame clones appear in the TCRdb table, and some are missing; sequencing was by immunoSEQ multiplex PCR. The sample lists about 120,000 clones; about 83% were seen once. Sequences were derived from peripheral blood, sampled on day 0 of AZD1222 vaccination. The receptors derive from an adult in good health. Each CDR3 is given with its conserved first and last residue. The D gene is left open where the match is weak. A clone size is listed for some rows: how often the clone was seen (once, few, many), or a class if it is expanded.

TGTGCCAGCAGCGTACAACCGGGACTAGCGGTGAGTGAGCAGTTCTTC,CASSVQPGLAVSEQFF,TRBJ2-1,TRBD2,TRBV9,.,16
TGTGCCAGCCTGGCGCAGCAAAATTCACCCCTCCACTTT,CASLAQQNSPLHF,TRBJ1-6,.,TRBV6-5,.,13
TGTGCCAGCAGCCGGGGAGATGGCACTGAAGCTTTCTTT,CASSRGDGTEAFF,TRBJ1-1,.,TRBV7-9,.,13
TGCAGCGCTAGCGGTTACAATGAGCAGTTCTTC,CSASGYNEQFF,TRBJ2-1,TRBD2,TRBV29-1,.,11
TGTGCCAGCAGTTTAGGGGGCGGGAGCTCCTACAATGAGCAGTTCTTC,CASSLGGGSSYNEQFF,TRBJ2-1,.,TRBV28,.,16
TGTGCCAGCAGCTTAAGGGGGGCGGAGGAGACCCAGTACTTC,CASSLRGAEETQYF,TRBJ2-5,.,TRBV5-4,.,14
TGTGCCACCAGCACGTCGGGCAGCTCTGGAAACACCATATATTTT,CATSTSGSSGNTIYF,TRBJ1-3,.,TRBV15,.,15
TGTGCCAGCAGCTTACCGACAAGGATGGGCGAGCAGTACTTC,CASSLPTRMGEQYF,TRBJ2-7,.,TRBV7-2,.,14
TGTGCCAGTAGTCTGGGGGGCGTCACATGGAACACTGAAGCTTTCTTT,CASSLGGVTWNTEAFF,TRBJ1-1,.,TRBV19,.,16
TGTGCCAGCAGTTGGACAGGGCGTGGAAACACCATATATTTT,CASSWTGRGNTIYF,TRBJ1-3,TRBD1,TRBV6-2/TRBV6-3,.,14
TGTGCCAGCAAGGAGGGTTTGAATGAGCAGTTCTTC,CASKEGLNEQFF,TRBJ2-1,.,TRBV28,.,12
TGCAGCGTTGACGGGGGGTGGTCTGGCTACACCTTC,CSVDGGWSGYTF,TRBJ1-2,.,TRBV29-1,few,12
TGTGCCAGCAGCGCGAATAGTGGGAGAGATACGCAGTATTTT,CASSANSGRDTQYF,TRBJ2-3,.,TRBV9,.,14
TGCAGCGTAACCACAGGGGCGGGGGAGCTGTTTTTT,CSVTTGAGELFF,TRBJ2-2,TRBD1,TRBV29-1,.,12
TGTGCCAGCAGTGGACAGGGTTCCCACAATGAGCAGTTCTTC,CASSGQGSHNEQFF,TRBJ2-1,TRBD1,TRBV2,.,14
TGTGCCAGCTCAAGAGGTGGCCCTTGGGAAAAACTGTTTTTT,CASSRGGPWEKLFF,TRBJ1-4,.,TRBV7-2,.,14
TGTGCCATCAGTGAGTTTGTAAATGAAAAACTGTTTTTT,CAISEFVNEKLFF,TRBJ1-4,.,TRBV10-3,once,13
TGTGCCAGCAGTGGACGGGACTCGGGTGAGAGAGAGCAGTTCTTC,CASSGRDSGEREQFF,TRBJ2-1,.,TRBV6-6,medium-sized,15
TGTGCCAGCAGTTTAAATGGCGGGCCATCCTACAATGAGCAGTTCTTC,CASSLNGGPSYNEQFF,TRBJ2-1,.,TRBV28,.,16
TGTGCCAGCAGTTACTTGACTAGCGACAATGAGCAGTTCTTC,CASSYLTSDNEQFF,TRBJ2-1,TRBD2,TRBV6-6,.,14
TGCGCCAGCAGCCTCAACCCCACGGGGGAGAATGAGCAGTTCTTC,CASSLNPTGENEQFF,TRBJ2-1,.,TRBV4-3,once,15
TGTGCCAGCAGCCAAATACAGACGAACACCGGGGAGCTGTTTTTT,CASSQIQTNTGELFF,TRBJ2-2,.,TRBV3-1/TRBV3-2,once,15
TGTGCCAGCAGCTTAGGAAGGCGGATCGGGGGTGGGATCTACGAGCAGTACTTC,CASSLGRRIGGGIYEQYF,TRBJ2-7,.,TRBV7-2,.,18
TGTGCCACCCAGGGGGCTTTAAGTTATGGCTACACCTTC,CATQGALSYGYTF,TRBJ1-2,TRBD1,TRBV28,once,13
TGTGCCAGCAGCGTAGGGGGGAGCACGATCTCCGGGGAGCTGTTTTTT,CASSVGGSTISGELFF,TRBJ2-2,.,TRBV9,.,16
TGTGCCAGCATGACACACAGGGGGCTTTCTTATAAGACCCAGTACTTC,CASMTHRGLSYKTQYF,TRBJ2-5,TRBD1,TRBV2,.,16
TGCGCCAGCAGCTTGGTGGGACAGGGGCCAGAGACCCAGTACTTC,CASSLVGQGPETQYF,TRBJ2-5,TRBD1,TRBV5-1,.,15
TGTGCCAGCAGCCATTCCAGGGGACGACGTACTGAAGCTTTCTTT,CASSHSRGRRTEAFF,TRBJ1-1,.,TRBV28,.,15
TGCAGCGTTGTGGGGTCCGGGCTGGATACGCAGTATTTT,CSVVGSGLDTQYF,TRBJ2-3,.,TRBV29-1,.,13
TGTGCCAGCAGTTTAGGGCGGGAGATAAATGAGCAGTTCTTC,CASSLGREINEQFF,TRBJ2-1,TRBD2,TRBV28,.,14
TGTGCCAGTACCGCCAACTTCCTAGCGTCCGGGGAGCTGTTTTTT,CASTANFLASGELFF,TRBJ2-2,.,TRBV19,.,15
TGTGCCAGTAGTATAACCCGTAAGGAGACCCAGTACTTC,CASSITRKETQYF,TRBJ2-5,.,TRBV19,.,13
TGTGCCACCCGGACGGATGTTAGCGGACCCGGGGAGCTGTTTTTT,CATRTDVSGPGELFF,TRBJ2-2,.,TRBV15,.,15
TGCGCCAGCAGCCCGGGAGGGACAGGGGCCGGTGAGCCCCAGCATTTT,CASSPGGTGAGEPQHF,TRBJ1-5,TRBD1,TRBV5-1,.,16
TGTGCCAGCAGTTACTCCGGCCCGGGCAATCAGCCCCAGCATTTT,CASSYSGPGNQPQHF,TRBJ1-5,.,TRBV6-6,.,15
TGTGCCAGCAGCTCTAGAGGGACTAGCGGGGGCAATGAGCAGTTCTTC,CASSSRGTSGGNEQFF,TRBJ2-1,TRBD2,TRBV11-2,.,16
TGTGCCAGCAGACGTCCGGGACAGGGAAAATACGAGCAGTACTTC,CASRRPGQGKYEQYF,TRBJ2-7,TRBD1,TRBV5-8,.,15